A single sample gave rise to the 23 T cell receptor beta chains below, sequenced in a study of blood T cell repertoires in COVID-19. The table came from immunoSEQ multiplex PCR; TCRdb's copy has only in-frame clones and leaves some out. The table lists more than 250,000 clones, more than 80% of them singletons. Sequenced sample: peripheral blood. The receptor source for this set is a woman in her 50s with COVID-19, enrolled during active disease.

The genes are TRBV27 and TRBJ1-1; weak D call: TRBD1 (6 bases). The CDR3 loop spans 15 amino acids. The V end lost 6 bases, the J end lost 3 bases, and 17 bases lay between the germline ends. Germline CDR1 reads MNHEY; CDR2 reads SMNVEV (reference sequence). The CDR3 DNA reads as TGTGCCAGCAGACAGGGTCTGGTTTATTACACTGAAGCTTTCTTT. Translated: CASRQGLVYYTEAFF.

J is TRBJ1-2 and V is TRBV6-2 or TRBV6-3, with 10 bases identical to TRBD1. The CDR3 has 18 amino acids. The germline V gene has CDR1 MNHEY and CDR2 SVGEGT. V dropped 3 bases and J dropped 5; count of bases not matched to a gene: 15. The CDR3 sequence is CASSYPRDRGLLGYGYTF. The CDR3 DNA reads TGTGCCAGCAGTTATCCCCGGGACAGGGGTCTCCTGGGGTATGGCTACACCTTC.

The count of this clone is one. J is TRBJ1-3 and V is TRBV19; D is ambiguous. The CDR3 is made up of 16 amino acids. The V gene's germline CDR1 is LNHDA and CDR2 SQIVND (reference sequence). The V gene lost 6 bases and the J gene lost 1 base, with 16 bases spanning the gap. CDR3 nucleotides: TGTGCCAGTAGGCTCTTGGAGCGCCCATCTGGAAACACCATATATTTT. Translated: CASRLLERPSGNTIYF.

The chain recombines TRBV24-1 with TRBJ1-5; 9 nucleotides agree with TRBD1. The ends lost 4 bases at V and 4 bases at J; junction bases unmatched: 4. This CDR3 has 15 residues. The germline CDR1 and CDR2 sequences are KGHDR and SFDVKD. CDR3 coding DNA: TGTGCCACCAGTGACTCCGGGACAGGGAATCAGCCCCAGCATTTT. It specifies CATSDSGTGNQPQHF.

J is TRBJ2-7 and V is TRBV5-6, with 7 nucleotides matching TRBD1. CDR1 is SGHDT, CDR2 YYEEEE, per germline. V was pared by 4 bases and J by 2 bases, with 15 bases of the junction left unmatched. The CDR3 runs 17 residues. The CDR3 bases are TGTGCCAGCAGCGGCAATCCCGGGACAGAAATAACCTACGAGCAGTACTTC. This gives the protein CASSGNPGTEITYEQYF.

The V gene is TRBV11-2, the J gene TRBJ2-4; D is undetermined. Germline lookup yields CDR1 SGHAT and CDR2 FQNNGV. V was clipped by 5 bases and J by 6 bases, with 17 bases between them. The CDR3 loop spans 15 amino acids. The CDR3 region is CASSLIQAARNIQYF. The DNA of the CDR3 is TGTGCCAGCAGCCTGATTCAGGCAGCCCGAAACATTCAGTACTTC.

The chain uses TRBV4-1 and TRBJ2-7; 10 bases fit TRBD1. J lost 2 bases, V lost 3 bases, and 4 bases had no gene match. Germline CDR1 MGHRA, CDR2 YSYEKL. The CDR3 is 15 amino acids. The CDR3 spells CASSHRTGGTYEQYF. The CDR3 DNA reads as TGCGCCAGCAGCCATCGGACAGGGGGGACCTACGAGCAGTACTTC.

The chain links TRBV28 to TRBJ2-3; 14 positions match TRBD2. The CDR3 loop spans 17 amino acids. Germline V gives CDR1 MDHEN, CDR2 SYDVKM. V trimming: 2 bases; J trimming: 6 bases; junction bases outside the gene matches: 7. CDR3 DNA sequence: TGTGCCAGCAGTTTACCGGGACTAGCGGGAGCGGGGGATACGCAGTATTTT. This encodes CASSLPGLAGAGDTQYF.

The chain links TRBV19 to TRBJ2-3, with TRBD2 as a possible D gene (6 bases). V lost 7 bases to trimming and J lost 1 base, with 12 bases between them. Germline CDR1 reads LNHDA; CDR2 reads SQIVND (reference sequence). CDR3 length equals 14 residues. CDR3 in amino acids: CASTTGGGTDTQYF. The CDR3 bases are TGTGCCAGTACCACTGGCGGGGGCACAGATACGCAGTATTTT.

The chain recombines TRBV14 with TRBJ2-6, with D uncertain. V was trimmed by 8 bases and J by 0 bases, leaving 5 bases between them. Germline V lookup: CDR1 SGHDN, CDR2 FVKESK. The CDR3 runs 13 residues. DNA for the CDR3: TGTGCCAGCGAACACTCTGGGGCCAACGTCCTGACTTTC. Residues: CASEHSGANVLTF.

V and J are TRBV7-3 and TRBJ1-1; 9 bases are shared with TRBD1. V lost 5 bases to trimming and J lost 4 bases; unmatched junction nucleotides: 5. This CDR3 is 14 amino acids long. Germline V CDR1 and CDR2: SGHTA, FQGTGA. The CDR3 sequence is CASSTMTGGTEAFF. DNA of the CDR3: TGTGCCAGCAGCACCATGACAGGGGGCACTGAAGCTTTCTTT.

The chain combines TRBV7-9 with TRBJ1-1, with no clear D. The CDR3 loop spans 14 amino acids. Germline CDR1 and CDR2: SEHNR and FQNEAQ (reference sequence). V lost 7 bases to trimming and J lost 0 bases, with 12 bases between them. CDR3 DNA: TGTGCCAGCACCATGAGGGCCTTGAACACTGAAGCTTTCTTT. Its translation: CASTMRALNTEAFF.

The V gene is TRBV9, the J gene TRBJ1-5; perhaps TRBD1 as D (6 bases). Germline lookup yields CDR1 SGDLS and CDR2 YYNGEE. The CDR3 has 19 residues. Trimming took off 4 bases at V and 1 base at J, with 24 bases between the two ends. The CDR3 loop reads CASSTPGQGKGLSNQPQHF. CDR3 bases: TGTGCCAGCAGCACCCCGGGTCAGGGGAAGGGTCTGAGCAATCAGCCCCAGCATTTT.

This sequence joins TRBV4-1 and TRBJ2-7; D might be TRBD1 (6 bases). This CDR3 has 15 amino acids. Germline V gene lookup returns CDR1 MGHRA and CDR2 YSYEKL. Trimming took off 3 bases at V and 1 base at J, with 13 bases between the two ends. The CDR3 here is CASSQSYRESYEQYF. CDR3 coding DNA: TGCGCCAGCAGCCAGAGTTACAGGGAGTCCTACGAGCAGTACTTC.

This clone appeared a single time. The V call is TRBV7-9, the J call TRBJ2-3; a possible D gene is TRBD2 (5 bases). Deletions cut 4 bases from V and 0 bases from J, with 8 bases between. CDR3 length equals 14 residues. Germline V lookup: CDR1 SEHNR, CDR2 FQNEAQ (reference sequence). CDR3 protein: CASSSWTSTDTQYF. As DNA, the CDR3 is TGTGCCAGCAGCTCGTGGACTAGCACAGATACGCAGTATTTT.

The chain carries TRBV7-9 and TRBJ2-5; 7 positions agree with TRBD2. J gave up 5 bases and V 6 bases, and 21 bases lay outside the gene matches. The CDR3 sequence is 18 residues long. Germline lookup yields CDR1 SEHNR and CDR2 FQNEAQ (reference sequence). The CDR3 DNA sequence: TGTGCCAGCAGTCTTAGCGGGCGGGTCTTCCAAAGGGCGGAGACCCAGTACTTC. Translation gives CASSLSGRVFQRAETQYF.

The genes are TRBV27 and TRBJ2-1, with 8 nucleotides matching TRBD2. The germline V gene has CDR1 MNHEY and CDR2 SMNVEV (reference sequence). The CDR3 has 20 residues. V lost 5 bases to trimming and J lost 5 bases; unmatched junction nucleotides: 23. CDR3 in amino acids: CASSPQTLGLASDSDNEQFF. CDR3 DNA sequence: TGTGCCAGCAGTCCTCAAACCTTAGGACTAGCTTCCGATTCCGACAATGAGCAGTTCTTC.

This chain uses TRBV7-9 with TRBJ2-7, with a tentative D call TRBD2 (6 bases). Germline lookup yields CDR1 SEHNR and CDR2 FQNEAQ (reference sequence). Trimming took off 4 bases at V and 5 bases at J, with 9 bases between the two ends. This CDR3 spans 12 amino acids. The CDR3 sequence: CASSWGVNEQYF. CDR3 DNA: TGTGCCAGCAGCTGGGGGGTCAACGAGCAGTACTTC.

V usage is TRBV12-5 and J usage is TRBJ2-3; D gene ambiguous. CDR1 LGHNT and CDR2 FRNRAP come from the germline V gene. The CDR3 length is 14 residues. Trimming shortened V by 0 bases and J by 4 bases, and 8 bases separated the two germline ends. The CDR3 protein is CASGLVAWADTQYF. The CDR3 bases are TGTGCTAGTGGTTTGGTAGCGTGGGCAGATACGCAGTATTTT.

This rearrangement joins TRBV30 to TRBJ1-1; a weak D match, TRBD1 (5 bases). The germline V gene has CDR1 GTSNPN and CDR2 SVGIG (reference sequence). V was clipped by 4 bases and J by 0 bases, with 15 bases between them. The CDR3 has 15 amino acids. CDR3 region: CAWKKTDRMNTEAFF. The CDR3 coding sequence is TGTGCCTGGAAGAAGACAGATCGCATGAACACTGAAGCTTTCTTT.

The chain employs TRBV16 and TRBJ1-5, with D possibly being TRBD1 (5 bases). Germline V gives CDR1 KGHSY, CDR2 FQNENV. Trimming pared 1 base from V and 3 bases from J, leaving 16 bases between. This CDR3 contains 17 residues. CDR3 protein: CASSQLTVTVYNQPQHF. DNA of the CDR3: TGTGCCAGCAGCCAATTAACGGTGACAGTGTACAATCAGCCCCAGCATTTT.

This clone has a handful of counts. The rearrangement links TRBV5-8 to TRBJ1-5, with TRBD1 matching over 12 bases. Germline CDR1 is SGHTS and CDR2 is YDEGEE. The trim removed 2 bases at V and 7 bases at J, leaving 7 bases unmatched. The CDR3 length is 16 residues. CDR3: CASSFPGQGAEQPQHF. The CDR3 bases are TGTGCCAGCAGCTTCCCGGGACAGGGGGCTGAGCAGCCCCAGCATTTT.

Written as DNA, the CDR3 is TGTGCCAGTAGCGGCGGGAGTGTCTACAATGAGCAGTTCTTC. This encodes CASSGGSVYNEQFF. V and J are TRBV19 and TRBJ2-1; 7 bases match TRBD2. After removal of 6 bases from V and 3 bases from J, the junction contained 5 bases not matched to a gene. The CDR3 length is 14 residues. Looked up from germline, CDR1 is LNHDA and CDR2 is SQIVND (reference sequence).